The subject of this entry is one TCR beta chain. This clonotype was recorded many times. Its target antigen remains unknown. Base qualities were left out, and no much larger clone turns up one base away. This sample stems from a study of identical twins (dated by TCRdb to 2016 to 2018). A note on the overall study: The study deep-sequenced TCR alpha and beta repertoires from monozygotic twins, unrelated adults of various ages and cord blood to test whether fetal clonotypes persist. To rule out contamination, the twin experiments were replicated at different times with different library preparation protocols. Results and caveats for the whole study, not just this receptor: In monozygotic twins, recombination models systematically underestimated out-of-frame TCR alpha sharing, but the models matched the sharing seen between unrelated individuals. Because the same donors could not be followed over many years, conclusions were based on cross-sectional statistical analysis. Zero-insertion analyses could be partly confounded by invariant T cells such as MAIT and iNKT, though diverse VJ usage argued against such confounding for most clonotypes. Fewer insertions were carried by abundant cord blood beta clonotypes; a weaker similar trend was observed in young adult naive repertoires, while no such trend was observed in memory repertoires. Compared with coincidental sharing between unrelated individuals, out-of-frame TCR alpha sequences shared between twins had an excess of sequences with low generation probability. The excess sharing between twins in beta out-of-frame sequences was weaker because fewer shared sequences reduced the signal-to-noise ratio.

Every donor was a healthy Caucasian. The twin cohort comprised three pairs of female monozygotic twins, all aged about 18 to 29 years. Positive isolation kits from Invitrogen were used to isolate CD4+ and CD8+ T cell populations. The library was produced with 5' RACE. TCRdb names Illumina HiSeq 2000 as the instrument used. Template switching added a universal primer binding site, and the final cDNA carried a unique molecular identifier that allowed TCR cDNA molecules to be counted accurately. First-strand cDNA for TCR alpha and beta chains was synthesized from specific primers in the conserved constant-segment region. To control for contamination, every cDNA library was double barcoded, receiving both a SMART-Mk sample barcode and Illumina barcodes. TruSeq adapter sequences and Illumina sample barcodes were added in two successive PCR steps. The TCR alpha and beta cDNA libraries were sequenced on the Illumina HiSeq platform using custom primers. From the authors' description of their analysis: Raw reads were processed with MiGEC to extract unique molecular identifiers, and MiXCR was used to determine CDR3 positions. For each individual, recombination models were inferred using an EM algorithm with the repgenHMM and IGoR tools. Shared clonotype analysis was performed with the tcR package in R, normalizing sharing by the product of cloneset sizes. Out-of-frame nonproductive sequences were analyzed to study raw recombination free of thymic and clonal selection effects. The raw public reads went through TCRdb reprocessing: fastp at Q25, MiXCR clone calling, in-frame beta chains kept. CDR3 protein sequences are deduplicated, and each keeps its most common genes and DNA. The V and J calls shown here were made by TCRdb, not taken from the authors' results. This sample gives roughly 240,000 distinct CDR3 sequences in total; around 7.6% of them show up just once. Under 6.5% of the sample comes from the top ten.

This same sample was also part of a study on yellow fever vaccine responses in identical twins. The second study also describes: According to the authors, in identical twins the way T cells responded to vaccination appeared partly convergent and partly personalized. In identical twins, the study followed T cell clones that responded to the vaccine with precision.

The receptor was derived from a woman between 18 and 30 years old in good health. What was sequenced was CD8+ T cells sorted from blood.

The CDR3 has the sequence CASSESTERTEAFF. DNA sequence: TGTGCCAGCAGTGAATCGACAGAGAGGACTGAAGCTTTCTTT. The chain links TRBV25-1 with TRBJ1-1; tentative D gene TRBD1, with 5 bases matching. Measured from the cysteine to the phenylalanine, the CDR3 is 14 residues long. The entry retains the CDR3 DNA only, 42 bases that are in frame from base 1. Based on the germline V gene, the CDR1 and CDR2 sequences are MGHDK and SYGVNS. The germline ends are 11 bases apart after V is trimmed by 1 base and J by 5 bases.